Shown below are 19 T cell receptor beta chains from a single sample sequenced in a study of T cells in Graves' hyperthyroidism and ophthalmopathy. The source material, RNA transcripts, was used to amplify TCR beta CDR3 regions. First-round RT-PCR of the TCR CDR3 relied on the HTBI primer set. In TCRdb, the multiplex PCR reads were re-called with MiXCR into one record per CDR3 protein. The table lists about 720,000 distinct CDR3 sequences, about 19% of them singletons. The sequenced sample was blood. These receptors originate from a woman in her forties or fifties with Graves' hyperthyroidism that later progressed to Graves' ophthalmopathy.

The chain carries TRBV20-1 and TRBJ1-5, with D possibly TRBD1 on 6 matching bases. CDR1 and CDR2 from the germline V gene are DFQATT and SNEGSKA (reference sequence). The CDR3 sequence is 17 residues long. Deletions cut 7 bases from V and 6 bases from J, with 28 bases between. The CDR3 here is CSVRGGGGGGGGQPQHF. CDR3 DNA: TGCAGTGTCAGGGGCGGGGGGGGGGGGGGGGGCGGTCAGCCCCAGCATTTT.

The chain recombines TRBV6-2 or TRBV6-3 with TRBJ1-3, with D perhaps TRBD1 (5 bases). This CDR3 spans 14 amino acids. CDR1 and CDR2 from the germline V gene are MNHEY and SVGEGT. Trimming stripped 2 bases from V and 3 bases from J, with 8 bases between. The CDR3 sequence is CASSYGGGGNTIYF. The CDR3 DNA is TGTGCCAGCAGTTACGGGGGAGGTGGAAACACCATATATTTT.

In regard to this clonotype: A much larger clone differs by one base, so this may be a read error. The rearrangement links TRBV3-1 to TRBJ1-2; no clear D gene. CDR1 is LGHDT and CDR2 is YNNKEL in the germline V gene (reference sequence). V lost 0 bases and J 12 bases, leaving 17 bases between the germline ends. The CDR3 runs 14 residues. As DNA, the CDR3 is TGTGCCAGCAGCCAAGATCCGGTCCTAGAGGGCCACACCTTC. Its protein product is CASSQDPVLEGHTF.

This clonotype was seen many times. The chain uses TRBV7-9 and TRBJ2-7; D might be TRBD2 (7 bases). With 5 bases removed from V and 2 bases from J, the gap between germline ends came to 13 bases. Germline CDR1 and CDR2: SEHNR and FQNEAQ (reference sequence). CDR3 length equals 14 residues. CDR3 coding DNA: TGTGCCAGCAGCCCACGGGGGGCCCCCTACGAGCAGTACTTC. Translating it yields CASSPRGAPYEQYF.

The sample holds a few counts of this clonotype. The V call is TRBV24-1, the J call TRBJ2-7; D is ambiguous. Germline V gene sequence: CDR1 KGHDR, CDR2 SFDVKD. Deletions cut 3 bases from V and 0 bases from J, with 11 bases between. CDR3 length: 15 amino acids. The CDR3 protein is CATSDPRVTSYEQYF. DNA for the CDR3: TGTGCCACCAGTGATCCAAGGGTCACCTCCTACGAGCAGTACTTC.

The chain links TRBV3-1 to TRBJ1-6, with 8 bases lining up with TRBD1. This CDR3 is built from 15 residues. Germline V gene sequence: CDR1 LGHDT, CDR2 YNNKEL (reference sequence). With V trimmed by 2 bases and J by 9 bases, 6 bases remained unmatched. This CDR3 is CASSQLQGGGSPLHF. The CDR3 nucleotides are TGTGCCAGCAGCCAACTACAGGGGGGCGGTTCACCCCTCCACTTT.

This clonotype was seen at least ten times. As DNA, the CDR3 is TGCGCCAGCAGCCCCCCCGGGGGGAGCGGTTGGAGCACTGAAGCTTTCTTT. It is translated as CASSPPGGSGWSTEAFF. The chain employs TRBV5-1 and TRBJ1-1; D might be TRBD1 (5 bases). V shed 4 bases and J shed 4 bases, with 23 bases lying between them. The CDR3 has 17 amino acids. CDR1 and CDR2 from the germline V gene are SGHRS and YFSETQ.

This clonotype was detected a few times. The J gene is TRBJ1-2, the V gene TRBV12-3 or TRBV12-4; TRBD1 might be the D (6 bases). There are 10 residues in the CDR3. The ends were cut back, 8 bases at V and 6 bases at J, with 7 bases in the middle. The CDR3 sequence is CASQGNGYTF. The CDR3 DNA reads as TGTGCCAGCCAGGGGAATGGCTACACCTTC.

In its sample, this clonotype was seen many times. The rearrangement uses TRBV12-3 or TRBV12-4 and TRBJ1-2; D gene ambiguous. Trimming removed 1 base from V and 4 bases from J, with 7 bases in between. CDR3 length: 13 residues. CDR3 in amino acids: CASSLGKRYGYTF. DNA for the CDR3: TGTGCCAGCAGTTTAGGCAAGCGCTATGGCTACACCTTC.

The gene calls are TRBV7-9 and TRBJ1-2; no clear D gene. From germline, CDR1 is SEHNR and CDR2 FQNEAQ (reference sequence). V dropped 0 bases and J dropped 6 bases, with 14 bases sitting between them. This CDR3 spans 15 amino acids. CDR3 region: CASSLALGPRDGYTF. CDR3 nucleotides: TGTGCCAGCAGCTTAGCCCTAGGCCCCCGAGATGGCTACACCTTC.

The table lists this clonotype with many counts. This chain uses TRBV2 with TRBJ1-3, with D hard to call. The V and J ends lost 5 bases and 3 bases respectively, with 8 bases between them. Germline V CDR1 and CDR2: SNHLY, FYNNEI. CDR3 length equals 13 residues. The CDR3 is CASSYGVGNTIYF. CDR3 bases: TGTGCCAGCAGTTATGGGGTTGGAAACACCATATATTTT.

The V and J genes are TRBV14 and TRBJ2-1; a weak D match, TRBD2 (5 bases). The CDR3 sequence is 12 residues long. CDR1 SGHDN and CDR2 FVKESK come from the germline V gene. Trimming left V 1 base short and J 9 bases short, with 7 bases between. The CDR3: CASSQGAGEQFF. The CDR3, as DNA: TGTGCCAGCAGCCAAGGGGCGGGTGAGCAGTTCTTC.

This clonotype was counted at least ten times. This chain uses TRBV6-1 with TRBJ2-7; D tentatively fits TRBD1 or TRBD2 (5 bases each). The CDR3 covers 15 residues. V lost 10 bases, J lost 5 bases, and 24 bases lay in between. Germline CDR1 reads MNHNS; CDR2 reads SASEGT. The CDR3 DNA reads TGTGCCACCCTCGACGGGGCGGCAGGCATCCACGAGCAGTACTTC. Translated: CATLDGAAGIHEQYF.

As regards this clonotype: This sequence may be a read error, since a much larger clone differs from it by one base. This chain connects TRBV3-1 to TRBJ2-7; D unresolved. CDR1 and CDR2 from the germline V gene are LGHDT and YNNKEL (reference sequence). The CDR3 runs 14 residues. The CDR3 nucleotides read TGTGCCAGCAGCCAAGTTGGAACCGTTTACGTGCAGTACTTC. Protein sequence: CASSQVGTVYVQYF.

The rearrangement joins TRBV29-1 to TRBJ1-5, with TRBD1 matching 9 bases. Germline lookup yields CDR1 SQVTM and CDR2 ANQGSEA. The CDR3 has 14 residues. The ends lost 6 bases at V and 3 bases at J; junction bases unmatched: 6. This CDR3 reads CSVVDRGNNQPQHF. The CDR3 DNA reads TGCAGCGTAGTTGACAGGGGGAACAATCAGCCCCAGCATTTT.

V gene TRBV19 combines with J gene TRBJ1-2; D remains ambiguous. The CDR3 covers 13 residues. Germline CDR1 is LNHDA and CDR2 is SQIVND (reference sequence). V lost 3 bases to trimming and J lost 8 bases, with 13 bases between them. CDR3 coding DNA: TGTGCCAGTAGTATTGAAGGTCCGGACGGCTACACCTTC. Amino acids: CASSIEGPDGYTF.

In this sample, this clonotype turned up many times. V and J are TRBV19 and TRBJ1-1; D uncertain. Germline V lookup: CDR1 LNHDA, CDR2 SQIVND (reference sequence). Trimming left V 5 bases short and J 1 base short, with 11 bases between. The CDR3 spans 14 residues. For the CDR3, the DNA is TGTGCCAGTAGTTCCCGACGGCAGAACACTGAAGCTTTCTTT. Translated: CASSSRRQNTEAFF.

This clonotype came up a few times. J is TRBJ1-1 and V is TRBV12-3 or TRBV12-4, with 10 bases lining up with TRBD1. After removal of 5 bases from V and 5 bases from J, the junction contained 8 bases not matched to a gene. This CDR3 has 15 amino acids. The CDR3, as DNA: TGTGCCAGCAGTCCATCCTGGGACAGGGGAACTGAAGCTTTCTTT. It encodes CASSPSWDRGTEAFF.

This clonotype occurred many times. The chain links TRBV11-1 to TRBJ2-7, with 9 bases that match TRBD1. After removal of 10 bases from V and 2 bases from J, the junction contained 12 bases not matched to a gene. The CDR3 contains 15 residues. CDR1 is SGHAT, CDR2 FQDESV, per germline (reference sequence). The CDR3 here is CATCPRTGAPYEQYF. The CDR3 region has the DNA TGTGCCACCTGCCCCCGGACAGGGGCCCCCTACGAGCAGTACTTC.